What follows are 16 T cell receptor beta chains derived from one specimen sequenced in a study of blood T cell repertoires in COVID-19. Repertoires were generated with immunoSEQ multiplex PCR, while TCRdb's copy carries only in-frame clones and drops some. This table holds approximately 190,000 clones, roughly 80% found once. Sequenced sample: peripheral blood. The receptors stem from a human donor in a cohort sampled during active COVID-19.

This clone was detected only once. The genes are TRBV19 and TRBJ2-3; possibly TRBD1 for D (5 bases). Germline assignment: CDR1 LNHDA and CDR2 SQIVND (reference sequence). The ends were cut back, 4 bases at V and 3 bases at J, with 5 bases in the middle. CDR3 length: 12 residues. CDR3 coding DNA: TGTGCCAGTAGTAGACAGACAGATACGCAGTATTTT. Its translation: CASSRQTDTQYF.

V gene TRBV19 combines with J gene TRBJ1-6; D gene unclear. This CDR3 spans 15 amino acids. V lost 5 bases and J lost 1, with 9 bases in between. The V gene's germline CDR1 is LNHDA and CDR2 SQIVND (reference sequence). The CDR3: CASSPSSSYNSPLHF. In nucleotides, the CDR3 is TGTGCCAGTAGTCCGTCCTCTTCCTATAATTCACCCCTCCACTTT. Supplemented by reference TRBV19 and TRBJ1-6, the full variable domain reads DGGITQSPKYLFRKEGQNVTLSCEQNLNHDAMYWYRQDPGQGLRLIYYSQIVNDFQKGDIAEGYSVSREKKESFPLTVTSAQKNPTAFYLCASSPSSSYNSPLHFGNGTRLTVT.

The rearrangement uses TRBV28 and TRBJ1-1; D is perhaps TRBD1 (5 bases). Germline V gene lookup returns CDR1 MDHEN and CDR2 SYDVKM. This CDR3 is 13 amino acids long. The ends were cut back, 3 bases at V and 5 bases at J, with 10 bases in the middle. CDR3 in amino acids: CASSFRVGTEAFF. The CDR3 DNA sequence: TGTGCCAGCAGTTTCAGGGTAGGGACTGAAGCTTTCTTT. The full variable domain, completed using reference TRBV28 and TRBJ1-1, is DVKVTQSSRYLVKRTGEKVFLECVQDMDHENMFWYRQDPGLGLRLIYFSYDVKMKEKGDIPEGYSVSREKKERFSLILESASTNQTSMYLCASSFRVGTEAFFGQGTRLTVV.

This clone was seen more than once but under ten times. This chain joins TRBV5-1 and TRBJ2-5; possible D gene TRBD1, 6 bases. V dropped 5 bases and J dropped 1 base, with 9 bases sitting between them. The CDR3 consists of 13 residues. In germline, CDR1 is SGHRS, CDR2 YFSETQ. CDR3 sequence (DNA): TGCGCCAGCAGAGGACAGATCCAAGAGACCCAGTACTTC. Translation gives CASRGQIQETQYF.

In this sample, this clone turned up once. The chain links TRBV7-6 to TRBJ1-1; TRBD1 aligns across 8 bases. From germline, CDR1 is SGHVS and CDR2 FNYEAQ. V lost 2 bases and J lost 4; bases outside the gene matches: 24. The length of the CDR3 is 21 residues. CDR3 sequence reads: CASSLLGGAGGIDGYATEAFF. The CDR3 nucleotides read TGTGCCAGCAGCTTATTGGGTGGGGCAGGGGGCATTGATGGGTATGCCACTGAAGCTTTCTTT.

V and J are TRBV30 and TRBJ1-1; no clear D gene. V dropped 0 bases and J dropped 3 bases, with 5 bases sitting between them. Germline-derived CDR1 and CDR2 are GTSNPN and SVGIG (reference sequence). This CDR3 contains 12 residues. The CDR3 is CAWSVFYTEAFF. The CDR3 DNA reads as TGTGCCTGGAGTGTTTTCTACACTGAAGCTTTCTTT.

The chain couples TRBV9 to TRBJ2-1; D possibly corresponds to TRBD2 (5 bases). The V and J ends lost 0 bases and 2 bases respectively, with 12 bases between them. The germline gives CDR1 SGDLS, CDR2 YYNGEE. This CDR3 contains 16 residues. CDR3 sequence reads: CASSVALTIPYNEQFF. For the CDR3, the DNA is TGTGCCAGCAGCGTAGCTTTGACTATTCCCTACAATGAGCAGTTCTTC.

The CDR3 DNA reads as TGTGCCAGCAGCCCGGAGGGCAGGAGCTATGGCTACACCTTC. It specifies CASSPEGRSYGYTF. V and J are TRBV6-4 and TRBJ1-2; D ambiguous. Per the germline V gene, CDR1 is MRHNA and CDR2 is SNTAGT. The CDR3 sequence is 14 residues long. Between the trimmed V and J ends, which lost 6 bases and 4 bases, there was a span of 15 bases.

The chain has TRBV3-1 (or the pseudogene TRBV3-2) and TRBJ2-5; 7 nucleotides line up with TRBD1. J was trimmed by 2 bases and V by 3 bases; bases with no gene match: 3. The CDR3 has 14 residues. Germline CDR1 LGHDT, CDR2 YNNKEL (reference sequence). CDR3 sequence (DNA): TGTGCCAGCAGCCACCCGGGACAGCAAGAGACCCAGTACTTC. This sequence encodes CASSHPGQQETQYF.

This clone turned up a few times. CDR3 sequence reads: CASSQFRSGSSPLHF. The CDR3 DNA sequence: TGTGCCAGCAGCCAGTTCCGGTCGGGATCTTCACCCCTCCACTTT. The V gene is TRBV3-1 (or the pseudogene TRBV3-2), the J gene TRBJ1-6; D ambiguous. The V and J ends lost 3 bases and 9 bases respectively, with 15 bases between them. Germline CDR1 and CDR2: LGHDT and YNNKEL (reference sequence). This CDR3 region has 15 residues.

The CDR3 DNA sequence: TGTGCCAGTAGTATGGGGACAGGGATCTACGAGCAGTACTTC. Translating gives CASSMGTGIYEQYF. V is TRBV19 and J is TRBJ2-7; 9 bases match TRBD1. V shed 3 bases, J shed 3 bases, and the junction held 3 bases outside the gene matches. CDR3 size: 14 residues. Germline V gene data show CDR1 as LNHDA and CDR2 as SQIVND (reference sequence).

This chain connects TRBV11-3 to TRBJ2-2, with TRBD1 identical over 7 bases. CDR3 length equals 17 residues. Looked up from germline, CDR1 is SGHNT and CDR2 is YENEEA. V was pared by 5 bases and J by 0 bases, with 9 bases of the junction left unmatched. The CDR3 DNA follows: TGTGCCAGCAGCCACTCCCGGGACAGCTCGAACACCGGGGAGCTGTTTTTT. It yields the protein CASSHSRDSSNTGELFF.

This chain joins TRBV28 and TRBJ2-6; D gene uncertain. The CDR3 covers 14 residues. The V end was cut by 8 bases, the J end by 0 bases, with 8 bases between. Germline loops: CDR1 MDHEN, CDR2 SYDVKM. The DNA for the CDR3 is TGTGCCAGCGGCCGGAGCTCTGGGGCCAACGTCCTGACTTTC. As protein: CASGRSSGANVLTF.

This clone was counted between two and nine times. The chain couples TRBV15 to TRBJ1-5; tentatively, D is TRBD1 (6 bases). Per germline, CDR1 LNHNV and CDR2 YYDKDF (reference sequence). The CDR3 consists of 14 residues. Between the trimmed V and J ends, which lost 8 bases and 1 base, there was a span of 12 bases. CDR3 amino acids: CATGTFTSNQPQHF. DNA of the CDR3: TGTGCCACCGGGACATTCACCAGCAATCAGCCCCAGCATTTT.

V usage is TRBV7-6 and J usage is TRBJ2-3; 7 bases agree with TRBD2. The CDR3 is made up of 15 amino acids. CDR1 SGHVS and CDR2 FNYEAQ come from the germline V gene. The ends lost 1 base at V and 4 bases at J; junction bases unmatched: 5. CDR3 DNA: TGTGCCAGCAGCTTAGTGACGGGGGGTCCAGATACGCAGTATTTT. Its protein is CASSLVTGGPDTQYF.

V gene TRBV24-1 combines with J gene TRBJ2-1, with D hard to call. The V end lost 0 bases, the J end lost 5 bases, and 10 bases lay between the germline ends. Looked up from germline, CDR1 is KGHDR and CDR2 is SFDVKD. The CDR3 covers 15 residues. The CDR3 DNA is TGTGCCACCAGTGATTTGTTACTCTCGGACAATGAGCAGTTCTTC. Amino acid sequence: CATSDLLLSDNEQFF.